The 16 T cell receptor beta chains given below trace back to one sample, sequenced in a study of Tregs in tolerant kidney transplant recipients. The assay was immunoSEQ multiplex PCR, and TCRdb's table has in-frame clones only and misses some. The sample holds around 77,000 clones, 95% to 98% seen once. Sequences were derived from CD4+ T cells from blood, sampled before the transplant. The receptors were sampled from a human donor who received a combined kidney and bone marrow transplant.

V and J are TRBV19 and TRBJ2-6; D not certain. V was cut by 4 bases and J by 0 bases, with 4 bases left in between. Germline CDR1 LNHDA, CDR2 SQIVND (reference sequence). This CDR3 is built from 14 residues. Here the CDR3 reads CASSTGSGANVLTF. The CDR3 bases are TGTGCCAGTAGTACGGGCTCTGGGGCCAACGTCCTGACTTTC.

The DNA for the CDR3 is TGTGCCAGCAGCCTGGGACAGGGGCCCTACGAGCAGTACTTC. This codes for CASSLGQGPYEQYF. The chain is built from TRBV11-3 and TRBJ2-7, with 10 bases that match TRBD1. This CDR3 is 14 amino acids long. Per germline, CDR1 SGHNT and CDR2 YENEEA. Germline trimming cut 5 bases from V and 2 bases from J; bases unmatched to any gene: 3.

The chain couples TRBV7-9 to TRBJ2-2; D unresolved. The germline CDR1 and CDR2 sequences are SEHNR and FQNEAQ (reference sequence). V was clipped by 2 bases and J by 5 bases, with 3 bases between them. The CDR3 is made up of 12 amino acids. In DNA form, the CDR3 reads TGTGCCAGCAGCTTACCTACCGGGGAGCTGTTTTTT. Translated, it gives CASSLPTGELFF. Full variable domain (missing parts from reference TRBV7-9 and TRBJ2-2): DTGVSQNPRHKITKRGQNVTFRCDPISEHNRLYWYRQTLGQGPEFLTYFQNEAQLEKSRLLSDRFSAERPKGSFSTLEIQRTEQGDSAMYLCASSLPTGELFFGEGSRLTVL.

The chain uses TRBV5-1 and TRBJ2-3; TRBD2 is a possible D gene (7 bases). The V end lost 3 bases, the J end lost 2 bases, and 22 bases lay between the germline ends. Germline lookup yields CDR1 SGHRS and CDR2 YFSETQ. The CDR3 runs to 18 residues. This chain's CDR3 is CASSSRAGGPHFTDTQYF. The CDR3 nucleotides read TGCGCCAGCAGCTCGCGCGCCGGGGGGCCACACTTCACAGATACGCAGTATTTT.

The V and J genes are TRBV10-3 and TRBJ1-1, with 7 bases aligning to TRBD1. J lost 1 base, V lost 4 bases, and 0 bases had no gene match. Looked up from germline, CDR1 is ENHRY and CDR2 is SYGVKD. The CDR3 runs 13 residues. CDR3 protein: CAISGQGNTEAFF. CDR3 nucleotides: TGTGCCATCAGTGGACAGGGGAACACTGAAGCTTTCTTT.

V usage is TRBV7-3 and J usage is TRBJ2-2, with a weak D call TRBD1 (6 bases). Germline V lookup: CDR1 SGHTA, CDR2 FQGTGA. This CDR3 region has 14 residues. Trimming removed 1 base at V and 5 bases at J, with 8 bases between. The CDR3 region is CASSLIGGTGELFF. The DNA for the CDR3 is TGTGCCAGCAGCTTAATAGGGGGAACCGGGGAGCTGTTTTTT.

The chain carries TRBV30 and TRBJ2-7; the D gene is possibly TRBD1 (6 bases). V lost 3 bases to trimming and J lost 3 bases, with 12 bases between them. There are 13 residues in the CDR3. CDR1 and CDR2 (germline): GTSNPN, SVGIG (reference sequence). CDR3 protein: CAWSRDTVYEQYF. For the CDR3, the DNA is TGTGCCTGGAGCCGGGACACCGTCTACGAGCAGTACTTC.

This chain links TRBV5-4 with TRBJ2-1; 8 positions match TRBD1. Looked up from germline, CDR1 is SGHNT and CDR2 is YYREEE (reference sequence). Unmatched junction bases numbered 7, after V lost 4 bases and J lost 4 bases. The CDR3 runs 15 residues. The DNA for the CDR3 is TGTGCCAGCAGCCAGCGGACAGGGACTTACAATGAGCAGTTCTTC. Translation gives CASSQRTGTYNEQFF.

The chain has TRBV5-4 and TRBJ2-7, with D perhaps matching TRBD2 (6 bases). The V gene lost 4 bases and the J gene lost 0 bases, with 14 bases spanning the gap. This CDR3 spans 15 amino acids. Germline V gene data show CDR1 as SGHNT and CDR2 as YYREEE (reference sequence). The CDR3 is CASSLGGRRSYEQYF. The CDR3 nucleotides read TGTGCCAGCAGCCTGGGAGGCCGGCGCTCCTACGAGCAGTACTTC.

DNA of the CDR3: TGTGCCATCAGTGAGACCCGGGTAGGTGGGTTTGGTGGGGCCAACGTCCTGACTTTC. Its translation is CAISETRVGGFGGANVLTF. The rearrangement links TRBV10-3 to TRBJ2-6; D is unresolved. The germline CDR1 and CDR2 sequences are ENHRY and SYGVKD. V was cut by 2 bases and J by 3 bases, with 20 bases left in between. The CDR3 totals 19 residues.

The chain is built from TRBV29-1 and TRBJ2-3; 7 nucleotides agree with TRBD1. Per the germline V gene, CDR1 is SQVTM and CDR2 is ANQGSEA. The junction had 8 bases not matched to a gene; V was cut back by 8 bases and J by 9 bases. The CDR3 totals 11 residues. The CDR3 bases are TGCAGCACCACAGGGGAGAGGACGCAGTATTTT. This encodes CSTTGERTQYF.

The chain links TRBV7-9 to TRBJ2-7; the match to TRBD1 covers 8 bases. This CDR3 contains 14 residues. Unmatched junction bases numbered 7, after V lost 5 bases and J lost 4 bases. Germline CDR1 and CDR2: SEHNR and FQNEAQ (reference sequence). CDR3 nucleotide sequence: TGTGCCAGCAGCCCTAGGACAGGGCGGTACGAGCAGTACTTC. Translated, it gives CASSPRTGRYEQYF.

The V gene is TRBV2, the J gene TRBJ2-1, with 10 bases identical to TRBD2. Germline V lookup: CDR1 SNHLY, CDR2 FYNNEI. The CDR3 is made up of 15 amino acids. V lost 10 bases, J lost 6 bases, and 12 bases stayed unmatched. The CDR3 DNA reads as TGTGCCAACGAGGGGGTGGGACTAGCGACCAATGAGCAGTTCTTC. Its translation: CANEGVGLATNEQFF.

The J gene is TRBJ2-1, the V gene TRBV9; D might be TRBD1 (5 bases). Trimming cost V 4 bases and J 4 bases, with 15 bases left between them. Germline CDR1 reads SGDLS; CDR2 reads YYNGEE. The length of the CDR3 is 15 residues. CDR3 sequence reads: CASSPVGQVYNEQFF. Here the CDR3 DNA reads TGTGCCAGCAGCCCGGTGGGGCAGGTGTACAATGAGCAGTTCTTC.

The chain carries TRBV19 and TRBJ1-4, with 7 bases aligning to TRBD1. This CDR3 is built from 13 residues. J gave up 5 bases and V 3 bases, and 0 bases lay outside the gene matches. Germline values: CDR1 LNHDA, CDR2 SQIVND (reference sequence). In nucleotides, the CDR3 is TGTGCCAGTAGTATGACAGGGAATGAAAAACTGTTTTTT. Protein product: CASSMTGNEKLFF.

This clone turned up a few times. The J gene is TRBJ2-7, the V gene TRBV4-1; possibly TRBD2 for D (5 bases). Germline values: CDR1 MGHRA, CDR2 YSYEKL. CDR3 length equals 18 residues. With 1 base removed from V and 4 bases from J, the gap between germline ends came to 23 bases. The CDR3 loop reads CASSQGPFMSSGTYEQYF. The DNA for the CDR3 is TGCGCCAGCAGCCAAGGCCCCTTCATGTCAAGCGGAACGTACGAGCAGTACTTC.